This TCR beta chain is drawn from a study of shared clonotypes between healthy human individuals (dated by TCRdb to the early 2020s). General notes on the study: The cohort comprised a couple of women and a few men aged 18 to 49 years. For each donor, three plates each were used for CD4 naive and CD4 memory, two plates were used for CD8 naive, and one plate was used for CD8 memory. To estimate repertoire size and how much clonotypes are shared between individuals, the study performed deep sequencing of blood TCR repertoires from about five healthy adults. To increase sequencing depth and limit assay-specific biases, different laboratories used diverse techniques to prepare libraries and sequence TCR repertoires. Leukapheresis yielded between about 0.9 and 9 billion PBMCs per donor. The paper's findings and limits, for the study overall: About 5% of naive CD4, roughly 3.6% of naive CD8, roughly 2.5% of memory CD4, and around 0.42% of memory CD8 clonotypes were shared across four donors. Because the study included only a small number of donors, the genetic and exposure-history diversity represented was limited. Sampling was restricted to blood, and TCR repertoires in tissue are likely to differ from TCR repertoires in blood. Rarefaction of sorted-subset datasets indicated incomplete sequencing despite the large sequencing depth. Pairwise subsampling led to the expectation that sequencing depth would affect the degree of clonotype sharing among donors. Larger estimated clonotype richness was generally found for naive subsets than for memory subsets. Higher generation probabilities were observed for clonotypes shared by all four sorted-subset donors than for non-shared clonotypes.

CDR1 and CDR2, per the germline V gene (reference sequence), are SEHNR and FQNEAQ. From its cysteine to its phenylalanine, the CDR3 spans 15 amino acids. This entry keeps only the CDR3 DNA: 45 bases, framed from base 1. V loses 1 base of germline sequence and J loses 2 bases, and the interval between the two ends is 10 bases. As to this clone: Its antigen remains undetermined. Per-nucleotide qualities are absent, and no much larger clonotype sits a single base away.

CD8 naive samples were CD45RO-negative cells positively selected for CCR7, giving a CD45RA+CCR7+ population that excluded TemRA cells. The donors were healthy, HIV-negative adults who had no recently reported acute infections or vaccinations. Every donor was a Caucasian adult living in Nashville, Tennessee, USA. After blood collection by leukapheresis, PBMCs were isolated using Ficoll-Histopaque density gradient centrifugation and then cryopreserved in the vapor phase of liquid nitrogen. Purity and quantity of every magnetically sorted T cell population were checked by analytical flow cytometry. Genomic DNA was isolated from each sorted fraction and quantified by UV absorbance on a Nanodrop 2000c. TCR CDR3 regions were amplified from genomic DNA by multiplex PCR using the deep immunoSEQ assay. For each cell subset, the extracted genomic DNA was distributed evenly across all wells of several immunoSEQ 96-well plates, and each plate served as one replicate. For sorted subsets, approximately 200 ng of genomic DNA, equivalent to some 30,000 T cell genomes, went into each replicate PCR. The purified libraries were quantified using a Qubit 3.0 fluorometer, sized with a Bioanalyzer 2100, and then quantified again using the KAPA Library Quantification kit. Every immunoSEQ 96-well plate was sequenced on a dedicated single-read 150-cycle Illumina NextSeq 550 flow cell. Under the source paper's analysis protocol: Because the immunoSEQ output held only junctional sequences and lacked quality scores, the filtering could not match the filtering applied to full-length reads. To assign V/J genes and CDR3, sequences were annotated against IMGT germline references using PyIR, a Python wrapper for IgBLAST v1.9. Reads were removed for weak V/J assignments (E-value above 1e-6), missing CDR3, stop codons, out-of-frame junctions, or ambiguous translated residues. V3J clonotypes were defined as sequences sharing an identical inferred V gene, J gene, and CDR3 amino acid sequence. To compute the percentage overlap between repertoires, the number of shared unique clonotypes was divided by the size of the smaller repertoire. Three approaches were used to assess repertoire richness: RTK rarefaction, the Chao1 estimator, and Recon v2.1 estimates of unobserved clonotypes. OLGA was used to compute generation probabilities for all TCRbeta clonotypes that the gDNA method yielded from a handful of donors. Sourced from immuneACCESS, this table was stored by TCRdb with only in-frame sequences that have V and J called. A share of the clones is absent; for the studies checked, an unresolved V gene accounts for under half, and the remainder has no known explanation. Clone size and the V and J calls come from that table; the DNA yielded D and trimming. Within this sample are some 1,900,000 clones, with approximately 94% of them counted one time only. Less than 1.5% of the sample is in the top ten clones.

This sequence was found in a man in his late teens or twenties in good health. The chain is assembled from TRBV7-9 and TRBJ2-3; a tentative D match to TRBD2 spans 6 bases. The sample comprised naive CD8+ T cells sorted from blood. The sample's cell subset or site label is to be understood as: CD45RA+CCR7+. This receptor carries the CDR3 CASSLGRDPTDTQYF. The nucleotide sequence is given as TGTGCCAGCAGCTTAGGGAGGGATCCCACAGATACGCAGTATTTT.